What follows describes a single T cell receptor beta chain. What it binds is not known. This record comes from a study of cytomegalovirus exposure and HLA in healthy donors. Study-level results: Association of 16,951 TCR beta sequences with HLA alleles was found at 0.05 false discovery rate in a later analysis.

Germline CDR1 reads MNHEY; CDR2 reads SVGAGI. Losses at the gene ends were 6 bases for V and 2 bases for J; bases not matched to a gene: 2. This CDR3 is built from 15 residues. The study ran its PCR with 60 Vbeta and 13 Jbeta primers. TCRdb's copy holds only in-frame clones and misses some; the assay was immunoSEQ multiplex PCR. The repertoire has under 200,000 clones, roughly 85% of them found once; the top ten carry around 0.93%. Sequencing used PBMCs. The rearrangement joins TRBV6-5 to TRBJ1-6; 9 bases match TRBD1. This sequence originates from a woman aged 25-40 years in good health and CMV-seronegative. The CDR3 protein is CASRGTGPYNSPLHF. The CDR3 DNA is TGTGCCAGCAGGGGGACAGGGCCCTATAATTCACCCCTCCACTTT.